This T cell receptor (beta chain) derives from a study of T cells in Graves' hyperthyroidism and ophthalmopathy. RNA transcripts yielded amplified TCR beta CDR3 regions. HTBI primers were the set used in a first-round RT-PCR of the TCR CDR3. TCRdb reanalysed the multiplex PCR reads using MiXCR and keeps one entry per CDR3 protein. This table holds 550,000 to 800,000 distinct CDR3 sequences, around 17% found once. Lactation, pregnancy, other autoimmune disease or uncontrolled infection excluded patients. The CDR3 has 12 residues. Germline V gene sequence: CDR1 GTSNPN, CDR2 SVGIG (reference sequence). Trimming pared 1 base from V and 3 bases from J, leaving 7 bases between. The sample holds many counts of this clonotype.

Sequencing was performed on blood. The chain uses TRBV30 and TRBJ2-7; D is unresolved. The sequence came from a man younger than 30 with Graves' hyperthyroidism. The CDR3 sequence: CAWSEHGYEQYF. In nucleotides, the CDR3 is TGTGCCTGGAGTGAGCATGGCTACGAGCAGTACTTC.